This T cell receptor beta chain stems from a study of persistence of HIV-infected CD4 T cells. Findings and caveats of the study: Compared with CD3/CD28-stimulated cells, CMV- and Gag-responding cells showed lower TCRbeta richness.

Sequencing used immunoSEQ version 4 in survey mode. TCRdb's copy holds only in-frame clones and misses some; the assay was immunoSEQ multiplex PCR. This sample has 30,000 to 45,000 clones; 80% to 90% occur once, and the top ten carry 1.3%. The CDR3 spans 9 residues. V shed 9 bases and J shed 3 bases, with 0 bases lying between them. The germline CDR1 and CDR2 sequences are SEHNR and FQNEAQ (reference sequence). This clone came up a few times. Its antigen remains unknown. Anti-CD3/anti-CD28 beads served as a nonspecific positive control stimulus. CD4+ T cells upregulating both CD40 ligand and CD69 were sorted as responding cells.

The specimen comprised CD4+ T cells sorted from PBMCs after approximately 19-hour stimulation, sampled from a patient who received antiretroviral therapy. V gene TRBV7-9 combines with J gene TRBJ1-3; no definite D call. The receptor was isolated from an adult man with HIV who was CMV-seropositive. The CDR3 nucleotides are TGTGCCAGTGGAAACACCATATATTTT. It yields the protein CASGNTIYF.